There are many counts of the clone carrying this T cell receptor (beta chain). V lost 7 bases, J lost 0 bases, and 12 bases stayed unmatched. Germline lookup yields CDR1 DFQATT and CDR2 SNEGSKA (reference sequence). This CDR3 region has 16 residues. This sample is part of a study of T cells in Graves' hyperthyroidism and ophthalmopathy. It was RNA transcripts that yielded the amplified TCR beta CDR3 regions. A set of HTBI primers served as the primers for a first-round RT-PCR of the TCR CDR3. A single record per CDR3 protein comes from TCRdb applying MiXCR to the multiplex PCR reads. The sample has approximately 590,000 distinct CDR3 sequences; 15% to 18% are singletons.

This sequence joins TRBV20-1 and TRBJ2-1; the match to TRBD2 covers 7 bases. The source of this sequence is a woman between 25 and 40 years old with Graves' hyperthyroidism. Sequencing used blood. The CDR3 sequence is CSVSSPSGRSYNEQFF. In DNA form, the CDR3 reads TGCAGTGTTTCATCCCCTAGCGGTCGCTCCTACAATGAGCAGTTCTTC.